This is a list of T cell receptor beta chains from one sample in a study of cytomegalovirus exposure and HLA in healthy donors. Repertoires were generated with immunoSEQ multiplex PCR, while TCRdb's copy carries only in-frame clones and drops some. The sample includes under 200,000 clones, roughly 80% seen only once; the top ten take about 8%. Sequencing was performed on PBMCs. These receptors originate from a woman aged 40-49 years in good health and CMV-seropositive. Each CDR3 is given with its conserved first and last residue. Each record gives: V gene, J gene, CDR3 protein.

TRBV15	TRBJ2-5	CATSRDRGGLAGFQETQYF
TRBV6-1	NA	CASSGGTGGFYEQYF
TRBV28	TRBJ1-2	CASSGDRESQANYGYTF
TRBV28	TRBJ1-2	CASSLAGDGGYTF
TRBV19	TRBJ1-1	CASSMNRGTEAFF
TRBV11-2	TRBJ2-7	CASSLDPSGRDYEQYF
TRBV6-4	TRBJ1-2	CASPVQKGYGYTF
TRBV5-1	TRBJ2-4	CASSPRGGGRRNIQYF
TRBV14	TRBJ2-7	CASSQDLTAYEQYF
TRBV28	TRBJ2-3	CASSFRRNPNTDTQYF
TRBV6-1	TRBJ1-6	CASSEEGHSNSPLHF
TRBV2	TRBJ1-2	CASSELGGLYGYTF
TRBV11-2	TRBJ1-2	CASSSTGNGYTF
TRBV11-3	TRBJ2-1	CASSSKRGSYNEQFF
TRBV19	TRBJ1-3	CASLPGTVVSSGNTIYF
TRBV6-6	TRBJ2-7	CASSYSGSFDQYF
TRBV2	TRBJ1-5	CASSLGQSNQPQHF
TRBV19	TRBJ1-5	CASSRNTNRDISSNQPQHF
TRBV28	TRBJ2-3	CASRTREVHLDTQYF
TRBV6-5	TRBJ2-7	CASSYRDSGYEQYF
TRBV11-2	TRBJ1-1	CASSLGQGNTEAFF
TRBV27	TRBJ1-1	CASSYRDSNTEAFF
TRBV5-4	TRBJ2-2	CASSLDRGTGELFF
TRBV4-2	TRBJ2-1	CASSRSLANEQFF
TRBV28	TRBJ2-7	CASSSPQASYEQYF
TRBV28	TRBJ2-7	CASGAGIYEQYF
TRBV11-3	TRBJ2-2	CASSRREGQYTGELFF
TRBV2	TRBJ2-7	CASSEGLAGGVSYEQYF
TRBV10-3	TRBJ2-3	CAIRSPRLAGGTDTQYF
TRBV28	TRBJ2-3	CASSPRASTWADTQYF
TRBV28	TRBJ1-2	CASSSGQGLFYGYTF
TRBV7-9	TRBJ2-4	CASSPLGGAGNIQYF
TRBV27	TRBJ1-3	CASSLNRAGNTIYF
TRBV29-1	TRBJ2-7	CSGTSGSDEQYF
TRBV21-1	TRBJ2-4	CASSKRDRTENIQYF
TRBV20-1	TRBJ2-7	CSARAGYEQYF
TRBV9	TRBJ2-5	CASSPRTGPETQYF
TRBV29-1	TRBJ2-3	CSVWTSGRAGYF
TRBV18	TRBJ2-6	CASSPPRPLSGANVLTF
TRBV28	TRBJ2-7	CASSLTSGSGEQYF
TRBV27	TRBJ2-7	CASSVLAGPSYEQYF